The 16 T cell receptor beta chains below all came from one sample that was sequenced in a study of blood T cell repertoires in COVID-19. TCRdb's table, derived via immunoSEQ multiplex PCR, lists solely in-frame clones and lacks some. The repertoire holds some 300,000 clones, with about 91% as singletons. Sequencing was carried out using peripheral blood. The source is a young woman who had recovered from COVID-19.

The CDR3 protein is CASSPRQGVQLNTEAFF. As DNA, the CDR3 is TGTGCCAGCTCACCTAGACAGGGTGTTCAATTGAACACTGAAGCTTTCTTT. The chain recombines TRBV18 with TRBJ1-1, with TRBD1 identical over 7 bases. The length of the CDR3 is 17 residues. The germline gives CDR1 KGHSH, CDR2 LQKENI. V shed 3 bases, J shed 0 bases, and the junction held 10 bases outside the gene matches.

V and J are TRBV20-1 and TRBJ2-1, with a tentative D call TRBD2 (5 bases). The V end lost 3 bases, the J end lost 5 bases, and 14 bases lay between the germline ends. CDR3 length equals 14 residues. The germline gives CDR1 DFQATT, CDR2 SNEGSKA (reference sequence). The CDR3 bases are TGCAGTGCTAGTGAGGGAGCACAGAACAATGAGCAGTTCTTC. This translates into CSASEGAQNNEQFF.

The V call is TRBV12-3 or TRBV12-4, the J call TRBJ1-6; possibly TRBD1 for D (5 bases). Trimming took 5 bases from V and 7 from J, leaving 9 bases between them. The CDR3 is made up of 13 amino acids. As DNA, the CDR3 is TGTGCCAGCAGTCAGGGTGAGAATTCACCCCTCCACTTT. Amino acid sequence: CASSQGENSPLHF.

This chain's CDR3 is CASSLIGQVLYNEQFF. As DNA, the CDR3 is TGTGCCAGCAGTCTAATTGGACAGGTCCTCTACAATGAGCAGTTCTTC. This chain uses TRBV28 with TRBJ2-1; 7 bases align to TRBD1. Germline assignment: CDR1 MDHEN and CDR2 SYDVKM. After removal of 5 bases from V and 3 bases from J, the junction contained 10 bases not matched to a gene. This CDR3 has 16 amino acids.

This chain joins TRBV7-9 and TRBJ1-6, with D hard to call. Germline CDR1 SEHNR, CDR2 FQNEAQ (reference sequence). V gave up 5 bases and J gave up 10 bases, with 9 bases separating them. CDR3 length: 12 amino acids. In DNA form, the CDR3 reads TGTGCCAGCAGCGAGAATATGTCACCCCTCCACTTT. It specifies CASSENMSPLHF.

The chain joins TRBV30 to TRBJ2-2; D is possibly TRBD1 (5 bases). The V end was cut by 2 bases, the J end by 5 bases, with 24 bases between. Germline V gene data show CDR1 as GTSNPN and CDR2 as SVGIG (reference sequence). The CDR3 length is 18 residues. The CDR3 region is CAWSSRQSGYRSTGELFF. The DNA of the CDR3 is TGTGCCTGGAGTTCGAGACAGTCAGGGTATCGAAGTACCGGGGAGCTGTTTTTT.

V gene TRBV2 combines with J gene TRBJ1-2, with D tentatively TRBD1 (5 bases). Trimming pared 5 bases from V and 9 bases from J, leaving 13 bases between. The CDR3 has 12 amino acids. Per the germline V gene, CDR1 is SNHLY and CDR2 is FYNNEI. The CDR3 is CASSTQGTSYTF. Written as DNA, the CDR3 is TGTGCCAGCAGTACCCAGGGAACGAGCTACACCTTC. Full variable domain (rest looked up from reference TRBV2 and TRBJ1-2): EPEVTQTPSHQVTQMGQEVILRCVPISNHLYFYWYRQILGQKVEFLVSFYNNEISEKSEIFDDQFSVERPDGSNFTLKIRSTKLEDSAMYFCASSTQGTSYTFGSGTRLTVV.

This sequence joins TRBV27 and TRBJ1-2; D might be TRBD1 (6 bases). CDR1 and CDR2 from the germline V gene are MNHEY and SMNVEV (reference sequence). V was cut by 4 bases and J by 4 bases, with 13 bases left in between. CDR3 length equals 14 residues. CDR3 residues: CASSSQGIFYGYTF. In DNA, the CDR3 is TGTGCCAGCAGTTCGCAGGGGATTTTCTATGGCTACACCTTC.

This clone has more than one count but fewer than ten. The chain has TRBV27 and TRBJ1-3; D not certain. The CDR3 contains 16 residues. V lost 2 bases and J lost 1, with 12 bases in between. Germline V CDR1 and CDR2: MNHEY, SMNVEV (reference sequence). The CDR3, as DNA: TGTGCCAGCAGTTTAGGCAGCCCGGAGTCTGGAAACACCATATATTTT. It yields the protein CASSLGSPESGNTIYF.

The chain employs TRBV18 and TRBJ2-7; D may be TRBD1 (6 bases). CDR1 and CDR2 (germline): KGHSH, LQKENI. CDR3 length equals 15 residues. With 3 bases removed from V and 6 bases from J, the gap between germline ends came to 18 bases. CDR3 sequence: CASSPSGVRSGEQYF. Here the CDR3 DNA reads TGTGCCAGCTCACCTTCAGGGGTCAGGTCCGGCGAGCAGTACTTC. The entire variable domain, with the rest obtained from reference TRBV18 and TRBJ2-7, is as follows: NAGVMQNPRHLVRRRGQEARLRCSPMKGHSHVYWYRQLPEEGLKFMVYLQKENIIDESGMPKERFSAEFPKEGPSILRIQQVVRGDSAAYFCASSPSGVRSGEQYFGPGTRLTVT.

The CDR3 loop is CASSVTGKENTEAFF. The CDR3 DNA reads TGTGCCAGCAGCGTGACAGGGAAGGAGAACACTGAAGCTTTCTTT. This chain uses TRBV9 with TRBJ1-1; 7 bases are a match to TRBD1. Germline CDR1 and CDR2: SGDLS and YYNGEE. The CDR3 length is 15 residues. V shed 2 bases, J shed 1 base, and the junction held 5 bases outside the gene matches.

The rearrangement joins TRBV29-1 to TRBJ1-2, with 9 bases fitting TRBD1. The germline V gene has CDR1 SQVTM and CDR2 ANQGSEA. The V gene end was trimmed by 6 bases and the J gene end by 8 bases; junction bases not matched to a gene: 7. The CDR3 loop spans 12 amino acids. This CDR3 reads CSVGTGFRGYTF. The DNA of the CDR3 is TGCAGCGTAGGGACAGGGTTTCGCGGCTACACCTTC.

The chain uses TRBV7-9 and TRBJ1-1, with D possibly matching TRBD1 (5 bases). CDR1 is SEHNR and CDR2 is FQNEAQ in the germline V gene (reference sequence). Trimming cost V 10 bases and J 5 bases, with 14 bases left between them. The CDR3 is 12 residues long. The CDR3 here is CATTAGWTEAFF. The CDR3 coding sequence is TGTGCCACCACCGCAGGGTGGACTGAAGCTTTCTTT. Combining the CDR3 with reference TRBV7-9 and TRBJ1-1 gives the whole variable domain DTGVSQNPRHKITKRGQNVTFRCDPISEHNRLYWYRQTLGQGPEFLTYFQNEAQLEKSRLLSDRFSAERPKGSFSTLEIQRTEQGDSAMYLCATTAGWTEAFFGQGTRLTVV.

This rearrangement joins TRBV2 to TRBJ2-7; 9 bases are shared with TRBD1. The V gene end was trimmed by 6 bases and the J gene end by 4 bases; junction bases not matched to a gene: 7. Germline values: CDR1 SNHLY, CDR2 FYNNEI. The CDR3 consists of 14 residues. The CDR3 region is CASRGGTGTYEQYF. The CDR3 DNA is TGTGCCAGCAGGGGGGGGACAGGGACGTACGAGCAGTACTTC.

This chain uses TRBV27 with TRBJ2-1; 8 bases match TRBD1. Germline V gene lookup returns CDR1 MNHEY and CDR2 SMNVEV (reference sequence). The V and J ends lost 6 bases and 6 bases, in that order; junction bases with no gene match: 7. The CDR3 extends over 14 amino acids. The CDR3 here is CASRTGTGRNEQFF. CDR3 nucleotides: TGTGCCAGCAGGACCGGGACAGGTCGCAATGAGCAGTTCTTC.

The genes are TRBV12-3 or TRBV12-4 and TRBJ1-1; no firm D call. The CDR3 has 12 amino acids. Trimming stripped 7 bases from V and 7 bases from J, with 13 bases between. This CDR3 is CASILRGFEAFF. As DNA, the CDR3 is TGTGCCAGCATCCTACGGGGTTTTGAAGCTTTCTTT.